The following is a T cell receptor beta chain sequence with its context. This sample was included in a study of technical replicates of blood from a handful of donors. Assay used: immunoSEQ multiplex PCR; TCRdb lists only in-frame clones, some missing. The table records roughly 80,000 clones, 90% to 95% of them present only once. Trimming removed 0 bases at V and 4 bases at J, with 12 bases between. The CDR3 covers 14 residues. Germline V gene sequence: CDR1 GTSNPN, CDR2 SVGIG (reference sequence). This sequence joins TRBV30 and TRBJ1-2; no clear D gene. The sample comprised T cells isolated from PBMCs. The TCR was taken from a human donor in good health. This chain's CDR3 is CAWSVDSGFYGYTF. The CDR3 region has the DNA TGTGCCTGGAGTGTAGACTCTGGGTTCTATGGCTACACCTTC.